The rows below give T cell receptor beta chains drawn from one sample of a study of cytomegalovirus exposure and HLA in healthy donors. Sequenced by immunoSEQ multiplex PCR; TCRdb stores in-frame clones only, minus some. The sample includes roughly 140,000 clones, about 80% of them seen just once. Source material: PBMCs. The receptors originated from a man younger than 45 in good health and CMV-seronegative. The CDR3 runs from the conserved cysteine through the conserved F or W. The order of the fields is clone size, J gene, D gene, V gene, CDR3 protein, CDR3 DNA. A D gene is named only where the DNA matches it firmly. Part of the rows lack a size; the others show once, few, many or a class for expanded clones.

>NA|TRBJ1-2|TRBD1|TRBV6-1
CASSEDETGKGYTF
TGTGCCAGCAGTGAAGACGAGACAGGGAAAGGCTACACCTTC
>NA|TRBJ2-5|NA|TRBV5-1
CASSLPRETSETQYF
TGCGCCAGCAGCTTGCCCAGGGAAACCTCGGAGACCCAGTACTTC
>NA|TRBJ2-3|TRBD2|TRBV5-4
CASRTGGPDSTDTQYF
TGTGCCAGCCGAACGGGGGGGCCTGATAGCACAGATACGCAGTATTTT
>NA|TRBJ1-6|NA|TRBV2
CASGRRAGNSPLHF
TGTGCCAGCGGTAGGCGGGCCGGGAATTCACCCCTCCACTTT
>once|TRBJ2-5|NA|TRBV29-1
CSVNRGLQETQYF
TGCAGCGTAAACAGAGGGTTACAAGAGACCCAGTACTTC
>few|TRBJ1-5|NA|TRBV20-1
CSAHSVGPQNF
TGCAGTGCTCATTCCGTGGGGCCCCAGAATTTT
>NA|TRBJ1-5|NA|TRBV7-8
CASSPPGPLSNQPQHF
TGTGCCAGCAGCCCACCAGGGCCCCTTAGCAATCAGCCCCAGCATTTT
>NA|TRBJ1-1|NA|TRBV2
CASTRQDMNTEAFF
TGTGCCAGCACCAGACAGGATATGAACACTGAAGCTTTCTTT
>NA|TRBJ1-2|NA|TRBV28
CASSIYAGGSGYGYTF
TGTGCCAGCAGTATCTACGCTGGCGGATCGGGCTATGGCTACACCTTC
>NA|TRBJ2-2|TRBD1|TRBV27
CASSLFMGQGNPGELFF
TGTGCCAGCAGTTTATTCATGGGACAGGGTAATCCCGGGGAGCTGTTTTTT
>NA|TRBJ2-3|TRBD1|TRBV5-1
CASSLGPRGLTDTQYF
TGCGCCAGCAGCTTGGGTCCCAGGGGGTTAACAGATACGCAGTATTTT
>NA|TRBJ2-5|TRBD2|TRBV14
CASSQLAGGGQETQYF
TGTGCCAGCAGCCAATTGGCGGGGGGGGGCCAAGAGACCCAGTACTTC
>NA|TRBJ1-2|TRBD1|TRBV7-2
CASSRTGGNYGYTF
TGTGCCAGCAGCCGGACAGGGGGAAACTATGGCTACACCTTC
>NA|TRBJ2-3|TRBD2|TRBV28
CASSTAGGLDTQYF
TGTGCCAGCAGTACGGCGGGGGGATTGGATACGCAGTATTTT
>once|TRBJ2-2|TRBD2|TRBV6-6
CASSYGQREAGELFF
TGTGCCAGCAGTTACGGCCAGCGGGAGGCCGGGGAGCTGTTTTTT
>NA|TRBJ1-4|NA|TRBV19
CASSPRGFNEKLFF
TGTGCCAGTAGCCCCCGAGGGTTTAATGAAAAACTGTTTTTT
>NA|TRBJ2-7|TRBD1|TRBV6-5
CASSYRGLIYEQYF
TGTGCCAGCAGTTACAGGGGGCTTATCTACGAGCAGTACTTC
>NA|TRBJ1-4|NA|TRBV28
CASSILGGSGEKLFF
TGTGCCAGCAGCATACTAGGGGGATCGGGGGAAAAACTGTTTTTT
>NA|TRBJ2-5|TRBD2|TRBV14
CASSQDLGLAGVETQYF
TGTGCCAGCAGCCAAGACCTTGGACTAGCGGGAGTTGAGACCCAGTACTTC
>NA|TRBJ2-4|TRBD2|TRBV2
CASRETSGSLKKNIQYF
TGTGCCAGCAGGGAGACTAGCGGGAGCTTAAAAAAAAACATTCAGTACTTC
>once|TRBJ2-3|TRBD1|TRBV6-1
CASSEAHGQENTQYF
TGTGCCAGCAGTGAAGCGCACGGACAGGAAAATACGCAGTATTTT
>NA|TRBJ1-6|NA|TRBV6-5
CASSHSYNSPLHF
TGTGCCAGCAGCCACTCCTATAATTCACCCCTCCACTTT
>NA|TRBJ2-1|NA|TRBV11-2
CASSPGSDEQFF
TGTGCCAGCAGCCCAGGGTCGGATGAGCAGTTCTTC
>NA|TRBJ1-5|NA|TRBV10-2
CASQGQSNQPQHF
TGCGCCAGCCAAGGACAGAGCAATCAGCCCCAGCATTTT
>NA|TRBJ1-1|NA|TRBV2
CASAVSTEAFF
TGTGCCAGCGCGGTAAGCACTGAAGCTTTCTTT
>NA|TRBJ2-1|TRBD1|TRBV14
CASSQKQGYSYNEQFF
TGTGCCAGCAGCCAAAAACAGGGGTACTCCTACAATGAGCAGTTCTTC
>NA|TRBJ2-3|TRBD2|TRBV5-1
CASSGLAGGADTQYF
TGCGCCAGCAGCGGACTAGCGGGAGGCGCAGATACGCAGTATTTT
>few|TRBJ1-4|NA|TRBV6-5
CASSRTGTTNEKLFF
TGTGCCAGCAGTCGCACCGGGACAACTAATGAAAAACTGTTTTTT